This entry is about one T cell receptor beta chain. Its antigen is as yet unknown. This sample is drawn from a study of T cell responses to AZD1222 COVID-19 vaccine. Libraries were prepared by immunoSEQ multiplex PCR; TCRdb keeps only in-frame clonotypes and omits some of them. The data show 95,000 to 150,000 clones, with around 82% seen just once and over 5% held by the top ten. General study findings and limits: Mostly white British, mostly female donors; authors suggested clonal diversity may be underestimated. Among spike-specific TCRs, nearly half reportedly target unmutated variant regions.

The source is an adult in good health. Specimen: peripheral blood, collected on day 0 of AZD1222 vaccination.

The CDR3 DNA is TGTGCCAGTAGTAATTCCGGGTGGGCCTCGGGGCCCCAGCATTTT. Translating it yields CASSNSGWASGPQHF. This rearrangement joins TRBV19 to TRBJ1-5; D is unclear. Trimming shortened V by 4 bases and J by 9 bases, and 19 bases separated the two germline ends. From germline, CDR1 is LNHDA and CDR2 SQIVND (reference sequence). The CDR3 consists of 15 residues.